Below are 10 T cell receptor beta chains sequenced from a single sample in a study of early T cells in non-severe SARS-CoV-2 infection. TCRdb used MiXCR to reprocess the 5' RACE reads, holding one entry per CDR3 protein. The table shows over 85,000 distinct CDR3 sequences, with around 12% occurring only once. The specimen was whole blood. These receptors all stem from an adult who was a healthcare worker with PCR-confirmed SARS-CoV-2 infection or an uninfected control (not recorded which).

This sequence joins TRBV12-3 or TRBV12-4 and TRBJ1-4, with D unresolved. Trimming took off 6 bases at V and 10 bases at J, with 12 bases between the two ends. The CDR3 length is 12 residues. CDR3 nucleotides: TGTGCCAGCAGCGGGCCGGGCCGAAAACTGTTTTTT. Translating it yields CASSGPGRKLFF.

This clonotype was seen many times. J is TRBJ2-7 and V is TRBV3-1; the D call may be TRBD1 or TRBD2 (5 bases each). The CDR3 spans 16 residues. CDR1 and CDR2 from the germline V gene are LGHDT and YNNKEL (reference sequence). With 4 bases removed from V and 6 bases from J, the gap between germline ends came to 22 bases. DNA for the CDR3: TGTGCCAGCAGCCGGGGCCCCGCCGGGCGGGCTGGCGAGCAGTACTTC. It specifies CASSRGPAGRAGEQYF.

This clonotype was counted only a few times. The J gene is TRBJ2-3, the V gene TRBV6-6; 12 bases fit TRBD2. Germline values: CDR1 MNHNY, CDR2 SVGAGI (reference sequence). The CDR3 consists of 17 residues. After removal of 6 bases from V and 4 bases from J, the junction contained 11 bases not matched to a gene. The CDR3 region has the DNA TGTGCCAGCAGGCCCATATCTAGCGGGAGGGTCGCAGATACGCAGTATTTT. Translated: CASRPISSGRVADTQYF.

V and J are TRBV24-1 and TRBJ2-1; D assignment may be TRBD1 or TRBD2 (6 bases each). Germline V gene data show CDR1 as KGHDR and CDR2 as SFDVKD. The CDR3 contains 14 residues. V was cut by 2 bases and J by 6 bases, with 10 bases left in between. Here the CDR3 reads CATSDWGAGNEQFF. Written as DNA, the CDR3 is TGTGCCACCAGTGATTGGGGGGCGGGCAATGAGCAGTTCTTC.

The V and J genes are TRBV20-1 and TRBJ1-1; a weak D match, TRBD1 (5 bases). The V gene's germline CDR1 is DFQATT and CDR2 SNEGSKA (reference sequence). V was trimmed by 3 bases and J by 4 bases, leaving 18 bases between them. CDR3 length equals 15 residues. Here the CDR3 DNA reads TGCAGTGCTAGCGAAGGGGCCCTAGACACCACTGAAGCTTTCTTT. Translated: CSASEGALDTTEAFF.

This clonotype was recorded a few times. This chain links TRBV28 with TRBJ2-5; maybe TRBD1 (6 bases). The CDR3 is 17 amino acids. V shed 5 bases and J shed 5 bases, with 24 bases lying between them. Germline V lookup: CDR1 MDHEN, CDR2 SYDVKM. Here the CDR3 DNA reads TGTGCCAGCAGTCCGCCCCCCGCAGGGGTTGGCACGGAGACCCAGTACTTC. It encodes CASSPPPAGVGTETQYF. The variable domain in full, completed from reference TRBV28 and TRBJ2-5, reads DVKVTQSSRYLVKRTGEKVFLECVQDMDHENMFWYRQDPGLGLRLIYFSYDVKMKEKGDIPEGYSVSREKKERFSLILESASTNQTSMYLCASSPPPAGVGTETQYFGPGTRLLVL.

This clonotype was observed a handful of times. This chain connects TRBV6-5 to TRBJ2-2, with D uncertain. CDR1 is MNHEY, CDR2 SVGAGI, per germline. V gave up 2 bases and J gave up 8 bases, with 15 bases separating them. The CDR3 contains 15 residues. The CDR3 DNA reads as TGTGCCAGCAGTTACGAAGGGCTGGGTCGAGGGGAGCTGTTTTTT. It is translated as CASSYEGLGRGELFF.

This clonotype showed up just a few times. The rearrangement joins TRBV20-1 to TRBJ2-1, with 9 bases identical to TRBD2. CDR1 DFQATT and CDR2 SNEGSKA come from the germline V gene (reference sequence). The trim removed 0 bases at V and 7 bases at J, leaving 7 bases unmatched. This CDR3 contains 15 residues. The CDR3 DNA reads TGCAGTGCTAGAGATCTCGCGGGAGGGCAGAATGAGCAGTTCTTC. Its translation: CSARDLAGGQNEQFF.

This clonotype was detected a few times. The chain combines TRBV27 with TRBJ2-7, with 11 bases aligning to TRBD2. Germline V gene sequence: CDR1 MNHEY, CDR2 SMNVEV (reference sequence). With 2 bases clipped from V and 7 bases from J, the junction kept 10 bases outside the gene matches. The CDR3 covers 16 residues. CDR3 in DNA: TGTGCCAGCAGTTTAACTAGCGGGAGATTTAGTGTGGAGCAGTACTTC. It translates to CASSLTSGRFSVEQYF.

This clonotype was found a few times. The rearrangement joins TRBV6-1 to TRBJ1-4; TRBD1 might be the D (6 bases). The germline CDR1 and CDR2 sequences are MNHNS and SASEGT. The CDR3 consists of 14 residues. V lost 4 bases to trimming and J lost 6 bases, with 12 bases between them. The CDR3 DNA reads as TGTGCCAGCAGTGTCGGGGGCTTAGATGAAAAACTGTTTTTT. Protein sequence: CASSVGGLDEKLFF.